These 6 T cell receptor beta chains were sequenced from one sample in a study of blood T cell repertoires in COVID-19. The table came from immunoSEQ multiplex PCR; TCRdb's copy has only in-frame clones and leaves some out. The sample includes under 150,000 clones, around nine tenths of them seen just once. The material sequenced was peripheral blood. The receptors derive from a woman in her 70s who had recovered from COVID-19.

The rearrangement joins TRBV4-3 to TRBJ2-1, with D maybe TRBD1 (6 bases). This CDR3 region has 16 residues. Deletions cut 3 bases from V and 6 bases from J, with 18 bases between. CDR1 and CDR2 from the germline V gene are LGHNA and YSLEER. In DNA form, the CDR3 reads TGCGCCAGCAGCCAGGATCCGGGACACACCACCAATGAGCAGTTCTTC. It codes for CASSQDPGHTTNEQFF.

The V gene is TRBV7-2, the J gene TRBJ2-4; perhaps TRBD2 as D (5 bases). The CDR3 has 18 amino acids. The V and J ends lost 5 bases and 0 bases respectively, with 20 bases between them. CDR1 SGHTA and CDR2 FQGNSA come from the germline V gene. CDR3 region: CASSQHAGPNLAKNIQYF. As DNA, the CDR3 is TGTGCCAGCAGCCAGCATGCGGGTCCGAACCTAGCCAAAAACATTCAGTACTTC.

In nucleotides, the CDR3 is TGTGCCAGCAGTTACGGTCCCGGGAGACAAGAGACCCAGTACTTC. This encodes CASSYGPGRQETQYF. This chain uses TRBV6-5 with TRBJ2-5; D might be TRBD2 (6 bases). Trimming pared 2 bases from V and 2 bases from J, leaving 12 bases between. The CDR3 extends over 15 amino acids. The germline V gene has CDR1 MNHEY and CDR2 SVGAGI.

In this sample, this clone turned up once. The CDR3 is CASSLARLAGVETQYF. The DNA for the CDR3 is TGTGCCAGCAGCTTAGCTCGACTAGCGGGAGTTGAGACCCAGTACTTC. The chain recombines TRBV7-8 with TRBJ2-5; 12 bases are shared with TRBD2. Germline loops: CDR1 SGHVS, CDR2 FQNEAQ. The V gene end was trimmed by 0 bases and the J gene end by 5 bases; junction bases not matched to a gene: 4. This CDR3 contains 16 residues.

The rearrangement links TRBV7-9 to TRBJ1-1, with a tentative D call TRBD1 (6 bases). In germline, CDR1 is SEHNR, CDR2 FQNEAQ (reference sequence). Trimming left V 6 bases short and J 4 bases short, with 18 bases between. The CDR3 is 15 residues long. CDR3 nucleotide sequence: TGTGCCAGCAGGGCGACAGGTCCAGCCTCCACTGAAGCTTTCTTT. This sequence encodes CASRATGPASTEAFF. Complete variable domain (other parts from reference TRBV7-9 and TRBJ1-1): DTGVSQNPRHKITKRGQNVTFRCDPISEHNRLYWYRQTLGQGPEFLTYFQNEAQLEKSRLLSDRFSAERPKGSFSTLEIQRTEQGDSAMYLCASRATGPASTEAFFGQGTRLTVV.

This rearrangement joins TRBV7-2 to TRBJ2-5; possibly TRBD2 for D (5 bases). Germline CDR1 SGHTA, CDR2 FQGNSA. The ends were cut back, 4 bases at V and 0 bases at J, with 9 bases in the middle. This CDR3 spans 14 amino acids. The CDR3 reads CASSSSGYQETQYF. CDR3 DNA: TGTGCCAGCAGCTCGTCGGGGTACCAAGAGACCCAGTACTTC.